Below are 11 T cell receptor beta chains sequenced from a single sample in a study of T cell responses to AZD1222 COVID-19 vaccine. Repertoires were generated with immunoSEQ multiplex PCR, while TCRdb's copy carries only in-frame clones and drops some. The sample lists tens of thousands of clones; more than 80% were seen once. This specimen consisted of peripheral blood, obtained on day 0 of MenACWY control vaccination. Every receptor here comes from an adult in good health.

The chain links TRBV7-2 to TRBJ1-2, with D possibly matching TRBD1 (5 bases). V was trimmed by 5 bases and J by 3 bases, leaving 10 bases between them. Germline V gene sequence: CDR1 SGHTA, CDR2 FQGNSA. CDR3 length: 13 amino acids. As DNA, the CDR3 is TGTGCCAGCAGCCAAGACAGAGACTATGGCTACACCTTC. Amino acid sequence: CASSQDRDYGYTF. Full variable domain (outside the CDR3, taken from reference TRBV7-2 and TRBJ1-2): GAGVSQSPSNKVTEKGKDVELRCDPISGHTALYWYRQSLGQGLEFLIYFQGNSAPDKSGLPSDRFSAERTGGSVSTLTIQRTQQEDSAVYLCASSQDRDYGYTFGSGTRLTVV.

The chain recombines TRBV4-1 with TRBJ1-6; D is unresolved. The germline V gene encodes CDR1 MGHRA and CDR2 YSYEKL. CDR3 length: 15 residues. Trimming stripped 1 base from V and 7 bases from J, with 11 bases between. CDR3 sequence (DNA): TGCGCCAGCAGCCAAGTCCCCGGAGGAAATTCACCCCTCCACTTT. It codes for CASSQVPGGNSPLHF.

This chain connects TRBV28 to TRBJ1-6, with 7 nucleotides matching TRBD1. The V gene's germline CDR1 is MDHEN and CDR2 SYDVKM. This CDR3 is built from 14 residues. Unmatched junction bases numbered 6, after V lost 6 bases and J lost 7 bases. The CDR3 loop is CASRLRGRNSPLHF. The DNA for the CDR3 is TGTGCCAGCAGACTAAGGGGGCGGAATTCACCCCTCCACTTT.

The chain couples TRBV30 to TRBJ2-7; TRBD1 is a possible D gene (6 bases). Germline assignment: CDR1 GTSNPN and CDR2 SVGIG (reference sequence). The CDR3 covers 13 residues. Trimming took off 0 bases at V and 8 bases at J, with 14 bases between the two ends. DNA of the CDR3: TGTGCCTGGAGTGTGGGGGCGAGGGGCCAGCAGTACTTC. This translates into CAWSVGARGQQYF.

The CDR3 spells CASSTGTWTDTQYF. The CDR3 nucleotides are TGTGCCAGTAGTACGGGGACTTGGACAGATACGCAGTATTTT. The chain joins TRBV19 to TRBJ2-3; D is possibly TRBD2 (6 bases). The CDR3 totals 14 residues. V lost 4 bases to trimming and J lost 3 bases, with 11 bases between them. From germline, CDR1 is LNHDA and CDR2 SQIVND (reference sequence).

The V gene is TRBV28, the J gene TRBJ1-4; tentative D call: TRBD1 (6 bases). V was trimmed by 3 bases and J by 3 bases, leaving 17 bases between them. This CDR3 is 17 amino acids long. Germline CDR1 is MDHEN and CDR2 is SYDVKM. This chain's CDR3 is CASSLRQGRRANEKLFF. The CDR3 DNA reads TGTGCCAGCAGTTTGAGGCAGGGGAGGCGGGCTAATGAAAAACTGTTTTTT.

This chain links TRBV5-6 with TRBJ2-1, with 7 positions matching TRBD1. The CDR3 is 13 residues long. Germline V gives CDR1 SGHDT, CDR2 YYEEEE. V was clipped by 7 bases and J by 6 bases; unmatched bases: 7. DNA for the CDR3: TGTGCCAGCGGACCGACAGGGAGCAATGAGCAGTTCTTC. It codes for CASGPTGSNEQFF.

The V and J genes are TRBV5-6 and TRBJ2-5, with a tentative D call TRBD2 (5 bases). Germline CDR1 is SGHDT and CDR2 is YYEEEE. Trimming removed 1 base from V and 1 base from J, with 23 bases in between. This CDR3 contains 19 residues. The CDR3 region has the DNA TGTGCCAGCAGCTTGCCAACAAGAGAGAGGGAGATTTCCCAAGAGACCCAGTACTTC. This codes for CASSLPTREREISQETQYF.

The chain has TRBV27 and TRBJ2-3; TRBD2 matches at 7 bases. CDR1 and CDR2 (germline): MNHEY, SMNVEV (reference sequence). This CDR3 has 18 residues. The ends lost 1 base at V and 1 base at J; junction bases unmatched: 11. The CDR3 spells CASSLFGGGRGGTDTQYF. In DNA, the CDR3 is TGTGCCAGCAGTTTATTCGGCGGGGGAAGGGGTGGCACAGATACGCAGTATTTT.

The genes are TRBV11-3 and TRBJ1-2; maybe TRBD1 (6 bases). V lost 0 bases, J lost 8 bases, and 10 bases lay in between. This CDR3 is 13 amino acids long. Germline CDR1 SGHNT, CDR2 YENEEA. The CDR3 DNA reads as TGTGCCAGCAGCTTAGAAGGGGGGATCGGCTACACCTTC. It yields the protein CASSLEGGIGYTF. Full variable domain (missing parts from reference TRBV11-3 and TRBJ1-2): EAGVVQSPRYKIIEKKQPVAFWCNPISGHNTLYWYLQNLGQGPELLIRYENEEAVDDSQLPKDRFSAERLKGVDSTLKIQPAELGDSAVYLCASSLEGGIGYTFGSGTRLTVV.

V is TRBV18 and J is TRBJ2-1; D is undetermined. Germline V CDR1 and CDR2: KGHSH, LQKENI. V was trimmed by 5 bases and J by 5 bases, leaving 10 bases between them. The CDR3 has 13 amino acids. This CDR3 is CASSVTEDNEQFF. Here the CDR3 DNA reads TGTGCCAGCTCAGTCACTGAGGACAATGAGCAGTTCTTC. Full variable domain (remainder filled in from reference TRBV18 and TRBJ2-1): NAGVMQNPRHLVRRRGQEARLRCSPMKGHSHVYWYRQLPEEGLKFMVYLQKENIIDESGMPKERFSAEFPKEGPSILRIQQVVRGDSAAYFCASSVTEDNEQFFGPGTRLTVL.